This T cell receptor beta chain was documented in a study of prognosis after radiotherapy for stage I lung cancer. This clonotype was seen repeatedly, ten times or more. Antigen specificity is unknown. The authors amplified TCR beta CDR3 from genomic DNA using two-round multiplex PCR. Primers were specific to each TRBV and TRBJ gene in first-round PCR. TCRdb redid the calling of the multiplex PCR reads with MiXCR, one entry per CDR3 protein. Here the sample spans around 14,000 distinct CDR3 sequences, roughly 29% being singletons. The study, taken as a whole, reports: Some TCR clones were expanded. Whether these clones were tumor-specific was not determined.

V was cut by 3 bases and J by 2 bases, with 10 bases left in between. The CDR3 contains 15 residues. Germline values: CDR1 LGHDT, CDR2 YNNKEL (reference sequence). This specimen consisted of PBMCs, obtained before or after stereotactic body radiation therapy (not recorded which). This sequence joins TRBV3-1 and TRBJ2-2, with D uncertain. This clonotype originated in a donor at least 50 years old with non-small cell lung cancer. CDR3 DNA: TGTGCCAGCAGCCACTTCCCCTTAAACACCGGGGAGCTGTTTTTT. This codes for CASSHFPLNTGELFF.